The entry below describes one T cell receptor (beta chain). What it binds is unknown. This entry belongs to a study of beta chain features in type 1 diabetes. Whole-study context: Sorted cell examination encompassed 100 million to 110 million cells across all samples.

Every isolated RNA sample was fully reverse transcribed, so sequencing captured expressed TCRB transcripts. Sequencing was performed with immunoSEQ multiplex PCR; in TCRdb, only in-frame clones are kept and a portion is missing. Of around 280,000 clones listed, approximately 8% are singletons. Trimming took off 5 bases at V and 0 bases at J, with 13 bases between the two ends. The CDR3 consists of 15 residues. Germline assignment: CDR1 MNHNY and CDR2 SVGAGI (reference sequence). General observations from the study: People with Type 1 diabetes carried modestly yet significantly shorter TCRB CDR3s in all four CD4+ subsets. TCRB repertoires of naive, central memory and Treg cells appeared more similar among patients than among healthy donors. Type 1 diabetes patients showed fewer insertions and more deletions at VDJ junctions.

Material for sequencing was central memory CD4+ T cells from blood. The chain uses TRBV6-6 and TRBJ1-1; D is ambiguous. The sequence was obtained from a woman aged 18-29 years in good health. CDR3 nucleotide sequence: TGTGCCAGCAGTAACCTAGACAACATGAACACTGAAGCTTTCTTT. Protein: CASSNLDNMNTEAFF.